This TCR beta chain was sequenced for a study of blood T cells in healthy people across ages. The sample holds a few counts of this clonotype. Its antigen is unidentified. Findings of the study overall: Naive and antigen-experienced cells could not be conclusively compared, given unsorted PBMCs. Unknown donor CMV status possibly confounded expanded clonotype changes. Age showed a roughly linear inverse relationship with TCR beta diversity per million T cells.

For the second PCR, which ran for roughly 6 to 11 cycles, a sample-barcoded 5' primer and a J-beta primer mix were used. All cDNA molecules were each tagged by a template-switch adaptor with 12 random nucleotides. TCRdb used MiXCR to reprocess the 5' RACE reads, holding one entry per CDR3 protein. Of roughly 800,000 distinct CDR3 sequences in the sample, about 55% are singletons; the top ten hold about 42%. V lost 4 bases, J lost 5 bases, and 8 bases stayed unmatched. The CDR3 runs 15 residues. CDR1 SGHRS and CDR2 YFSETQ come from the germline V gene. Sequencing was done on a sample of blood. The receptor was derived from a man older than 75 in good health. The chain employs TRBV5-1 and TRBJ2-1; TRBD2 agrees at 8 bases. CDR3 protein: CASSPGTSSNNEQFF. CDR3 coding DNA: TGCGCCAGCAGCCCGGGGACTAGTAGTAACAATGAGCAGTTCTTC.